Listed below are T cell receptor beta chains from one sample, sequenced in a study of cytomegalovirus exposure and HLA in healthy donors. The protocol was immunoSEQ multiplex PCR, while the TCRdb copy is restricted to in-frame clones and leaves out a portion. The repertoire consists of tens of thousands of clones, with 80% to 85% occurring once and the leading ten covering about 12%. The sequenced material came from PBMCs. All receptors come from a young woman in good health and CMV-seropositive. Each CDR3 is given with its conserved first and last residue. A D gene is named only where the DNA matches it firmly. Expanded clones are given a class, and other clones once, few, many or no size at all.

>-|-|TRBV19|TRBJ1-4
CASSPPRGGEKLFF
TGTGCCAGTAGTCCCCCGAGGGGGGGTGAAAAACTGTTTTTT
>-|few|TRBV7-9|TRBJ1-2
CASSQGTRGGYGYTF
TGTGCCAGCAGCCAAGGGACCCGAGGGGGCTATGGCTACACCTTC
>TRBD1|-|TRBV6-1|TRBJ1-2
CASSVGTENIYGYTF
TGTGCCAGCAGTGTAGGGACAGAAAACATCTATGGCTACACCTTC
>-|few|TRBV10-1|TRBJ1-1
CASSAGLTNTEAFF
TGCGCCAGCAGCGCGGGCCTCACGAACACTGAAGCTTTCTTT
>TRBD2|-|TRBV7-9|TRBJ2-7
CASNLAGASYEQYF
TGTGCCAGCAACCTAGCGGGGGCCTCCTACGAGCAGTACTTC
>-|-|TRBV6-1|TRBJ1-5
CASSEMAQGVWQPQHF
TGTGCCAGCAGTGAAATGGCACAGGGAGTATGGCAGCCCCAGCATTTT
>-|-|TRBV18|TRBJ2-1
CASSPDAGSDDEQFF
TGTGCCAGCTCACCAGATGCGGGATCAGACGATGAGCAGTTCTTC
>TRBD1|-|TRBV2|TRBJ1-2
CASSVTGSLYGYTF
TGTGCCAGCAGTGTGACAGGGAGCCTCTATGGCTACACCTTC
>-|-|TRBV9|TRBJ2-5
CASSVAASQETQYF
TGTGCCAGCAGCGTAGCGGCTAGTCAAGAGACCCAGTACTTC
>-|many|TRBV27|TRBJ2-7
CASSFTQGYEQYF
TGTGCCAGCAGTTTCACACAGGGTTACGAGCAGTACTTC
>TRBD2|few|TRBV9|TRBJ2-2
CASSLSGWSNTGELFF
TGTGCCAGCAGCCTTAGCGGGTGGAGTAACACCGGGGAGCTGTTTTTT
>TRBD1|-|TRBV27|TRBJ1-1
CASSRTGREAFF
TGTGCCAGCAGTCGGACAGGGCGTGAAGCTTTCTTT
>TRBD1|-|TRBV4-1|TRBJ2-7
CASSQDGTGGREQYF
TGCGCCAGCAGCCAAGATGGGACAGGGGGTCGCGAGCAGTACTTC
>TRBD2|-|TRBV10-2|TRBJ2-3
CASSDGSGRTDTQYF
TGCGCCAGCAGTGACGGTAGCGGGCGCACAGATACGCAGTATTTT
>-|-|TRBV7-8|TRBJ1-3
CASSYQGFVSGNTIYF
TGTGCCAGCAGCTATCAGGGGTTCGTGTCTGGAAACACCATATATTTT
>TRBD2|-|TRBV11-2|TRBJ2-1
CASSPRGGTSGGGMEQFF
TGTGCCAGCAGCCCCCGAGGGGGAACTAGCGGGGGCGGCATGGAGCAGTTCTTC